The T cell receptor beta chain under discussion was sequenced for a study of blood T cell repertoires in COVID-19. For the study at large: Sources were T cells, B-cell-depleted T cells, or PBMCs; the material itself was cDNA or gDNA.

The protocol was immunoSEQ multiplex PCR, while the TCRdb copy is restricted to in-frame clones and leaves out a portion. Among around 320,000 clones, over 85% were seen once, and the ten largest hold roughly 2.9%. Trimming pared 4 bases from V and 7 bases from J, leaving 20 bases between. The germline CDR1 and CDR2 sequences are LGHDT and YNNKEL (reference sequence). This CDR3 comprises 16 residues. Participant reports of clinical history set cohort assignment. Sequencing was carried out using PBMCs or T cells enriched from blood (not recorded which). The chain combines TRBV3-1 (or the pseudogene TRBV3-2) with TRBJ2-1; D is perhaps TRBD2 (6 bases). This TCR was recovered from a woman aged 45-59 years who had been exposed to COVID-19. CDR3 sequence: CASSRRGGATGNEQFF. For the CDR3, the DNA is TGTGCCAGCAGCCGCCGGGGCGGGGCCACGGGGAATGAGCAGTTCTTC.